At least ten counts were recorded for the clone carrying this TCR beta chain. The antigen is undetermined. These data belong to a study of regulatory T cells in long-lasting Graves disease. Study details: Graves' patients, newly diagnosed, had taken antithyroid drugs under 3 months. Findings of the study overall: Newly diagnosed Graves' patients exceeded persistent ones in TCR diversity.

Indicated time point: newly diagnosed GD, antithyroid drugs for less than 3 months. Isolated PBMC RNA provided the starting material for the TCR library. CDR3-region Arm-PCR and iRepertoire HTBI primers produced the TCR beta libraries. Study processing details: Spanning all samples, the identified segments comprised about 62 TRBV and around 15 TRBJ. TCRdb re-called the multiplex PCR reads through MiXCR, storing one row per CDR3 protein. These V and J calls rely on TCRdb rather than the paper's analysis. The repertoire has about half a million distinct CDR3 sequences, 9.5% to 15% of them found once; the top ten carry 7.5% to 9%. These sequences were also reported in another study, on T cells in Graves' hyperthyroidism and ophthalmopathy.

The TCR sequence derives from a woman under 40 with Graves disease. The input for sequencing was peripheral blood mononuclear cells (PBMCs), taken at new diagnosis, from a patient treated with antithyroid drugs.

The CDR3 loop is CSATGTSGSLGYEQYF. The CDR3 DNA reads TGCAGTGCCACGGGGACTAGCGGGAGTCTTGGGTACGAGCAGTACTTC. V is TRBV20-1 and J is TRBJ2-7, with TRBD2 identical over 14 bases. The CDR3 covers 16 residues. V shed 6 bases, J shed 4 bases, and the junction held 11 bases outside the gene matches. From germline, CDR1 is DFQATT and CDR2 SNEGSKA (reference sequence).